This TCR beta chain was profiled in a study of blood T cell repertoires in COVID-19. Study at large: In each case, the material was cDNA or gDNA derived from T cells, B-cell-depleted T cells, or PBMCs.

Assay used: immunoSEQ multiplex PCR; TCRdb lists only in-frame clones, some missing. The sample lists 170,000 or so clones, over 75% occurring once. The CDR3 is made up of 15 amino acids. Germline V gene sequence: CDR1 MGHDK, CDR2 SYGVNS. With 1 base clipped from V and 4 bases from J, the junction kept 5 bases outside the gene matches. Participants came from about 24 US areas, aged roughly 18 to 89 years. This TCR derives from a woman aged 18-29 years who had recovered from COVID-19. The gene calls are TRBV25-1 and TRBJ2-7; 9 bases map to TRBD1. What was sequenced was PBMCs or T cells enriched from blood (not recorded which). The CDR3 DNA is TGTGCCAGCAGTGAATTGACAGGGGGTTCATACGAGCAGTACTTC. Translating gives CASSELTGGSYEQYF.